A selection of T cell receptor beta chains follows, all from one sample in a study of blood T cell repertoires in COVID-19. Sequencing used immunoSEQ multiplex PCR; TCRdb keeps in-frame clones, though not all of them. The sample holds a few hundred thousand clones; around 86% are singletons and the top ten take 2% to 2.5%. The specimen was peripheral blood. The receptors were gathered from a woman younger than 45 who had recovered from COVID-19. CDR3s leave out the opening cysteine and the closing phenylalanine or tryptophan. The order of the fields is J gene, clone size, V gene, CDR3 protein. Not all rows give a size; the values are once, few, many and, for expanded clones, a class.

J gene: TRBJ2-1; clone size: NA; V gene: TRBV7-2; CDR3 protein: ASSSAQAHNEQF
J gene: TRBJ2-5; clone size: NA; V gene: TRBV6-2/TRBV6-3; CDR3 protein: ASSRGETQY
J gene: TRBJ1-1; clone size: NA; V gene: TRBV13; CDR3 protein: ASSIPGTGENTEAF
J gene: TRBJ1-5; clone size: NA; V gene: TRBV7-7; CDR3 protein: ASSLDSLWSPQSNQPQH
J gene: TRBJ1-1; clone size: few; V gene: TRBV12-5; CDR3 protein: ASGLTGGGTEAF
J gene: TRBJ2-7; clone size: NA; V gene: TRBV5-5; CDR3 protein: ASSFGDRGFDEQY
J gene: TRBJ1-5; clone size: NA; V gene: TRBV25-1; CDR3 protein: ASSDRVTQPQH
J gene: TRBJ2-1; clone size: NA; V gene: TRBV7-2; CDR3 protein: ASSLLAGVRDEQF
J gene: TRBJ2-7; clone size: NA; V gene: TRBV19; CDR3 protein: ASSDLGGTYEQY
J gene: TRBJ1-3; clone size: NA; V gene: TRBV20-1; CDR3 protein: SASRGSSGNTIY
J gene: TRBJ1-5; clone size: NA; V gene: TRBV5-5; CDR3 protein: ASSLRQGVGQPQH
J gene: TRBJ1-2; clone size: NA; V gene: TRBV7-2; CDR3 protein: ASSHRGGPGYT
J gene: TRBJ1-3; clone size: NA; V gene: TRBV2; CDR3 protein: ASSRDRAYSGNTIY
J gene: TRBJ1-2; clone size: NA; V gene: TRBV19; CDR3 protein: ASSIDHRNGYT
J gene: TRBJ2-3; clone size: NA; V gene: TRBV10-2; CDR3 protein: ASSLGRGPPTDTQY
J gene: TRBJ1-6; clone size: NA; V gene: TRBV6-5; CDR3 protein: ASSYSGGNSPLH
J gene: TRBJ2-1; clone size: once; V gene: TRBV9; CDR3 protein: ASSPGLEAYNEQF
J gene: TRBJ1-5; clone size: few; V gene: TRBV5-1; CDR3 protein: ASSSTGGAGQPQH
J gene: TRBJ1-2; clone size: few; V gene: TRBV30; CDR3 protein: AWIIFGYT
J gene: TRBJ2-3; clone size: NA; V gene: TRBV5-4; CDR3 protein: ASSLEQGGSTDTQY
J gene: TRBJ2-1; clone size: NA; V gene: TRBV20-1; CDR3 protein: SASGLAGGSYNEQF
J gene: TRBJ2-6; clone size: NA; V gene: TRBV3-1/TRBV3-2; CDR3 protein: ASSQEGDSPSGANVLT
J gene: TRBJ2-7; clone size: NA; V gene: TRBV5-4; CDR3 protein: ASSFDSTTYEQY
J gene: TRBJ1-5; clone size: NA; V gene: TRBV27; CDR3 protein: ASSFDYSNQPQH
J gene: TRBJ1-1; clone size: NA; V gene: TRBV30; CDR3 protein: AWSVQTGASFAAF
J gene: TRBJ2-3; clone size: NA; V gene: TRBV30; CDR3 protein: AWSERGGPDTQY